This entry is about one T cell receptor beta chain. The data originate from a study of blood T cell repertoires in COVID-19. About the research overall: Samples representing acute and convalescent COVID-19 were sourced from the United States, Italy and Spain. In each case, the material was cDNA or gDNA derived from T cells, B-cell-depleted T cells, or PBMCs.

This CDR3 comprises 17 residues. After removal of 8 bases from V and 5 bases from J, the junction contained 22 bases not matched to a gene. Germline CDR1 is SQVTM and CDR2 is ANQGSEA. Study processing details: Scientists estimated how many nucleated cells there were by amplifying reference gene primers. The protocol was immunoSEQ multiplex PCR, while the TCRdb copy is restricted to in-frame clones and leaves out a portion. V, J and clone size are taken as reported in that table, and D and trimming were inferred from the DNA itself. The sample consists of approximately 82,000 clones, roughly 85% of them appearing once.

Sequencing was done on a sample of peripheral blood. The chain joins TRBV29-1 to TRBJ1-1; 8 bases align to TRBD1. This sequence originates from a woman aged 70-85 years with acute or convalescent COVID-19. For the CDR3, the DNA is TGCAGCACCGGTGGGGTCTTGCAGGGGGCGAGAAATACTGAAGCTTTCTTT. The encoded protein is CSTGGVLQGARNTEAFF.